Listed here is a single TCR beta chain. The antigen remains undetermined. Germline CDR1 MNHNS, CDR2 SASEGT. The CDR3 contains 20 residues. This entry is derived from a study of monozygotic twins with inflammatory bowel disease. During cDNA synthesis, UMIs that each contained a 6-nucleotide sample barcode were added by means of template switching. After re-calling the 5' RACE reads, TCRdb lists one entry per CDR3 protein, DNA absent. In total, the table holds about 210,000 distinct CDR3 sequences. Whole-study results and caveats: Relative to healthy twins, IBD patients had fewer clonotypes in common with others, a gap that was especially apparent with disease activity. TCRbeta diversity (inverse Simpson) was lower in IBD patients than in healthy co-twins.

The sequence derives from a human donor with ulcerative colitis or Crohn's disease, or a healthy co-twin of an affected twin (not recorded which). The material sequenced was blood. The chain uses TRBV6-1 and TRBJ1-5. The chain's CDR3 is CASRKTGPLGLWISNQPQHF.